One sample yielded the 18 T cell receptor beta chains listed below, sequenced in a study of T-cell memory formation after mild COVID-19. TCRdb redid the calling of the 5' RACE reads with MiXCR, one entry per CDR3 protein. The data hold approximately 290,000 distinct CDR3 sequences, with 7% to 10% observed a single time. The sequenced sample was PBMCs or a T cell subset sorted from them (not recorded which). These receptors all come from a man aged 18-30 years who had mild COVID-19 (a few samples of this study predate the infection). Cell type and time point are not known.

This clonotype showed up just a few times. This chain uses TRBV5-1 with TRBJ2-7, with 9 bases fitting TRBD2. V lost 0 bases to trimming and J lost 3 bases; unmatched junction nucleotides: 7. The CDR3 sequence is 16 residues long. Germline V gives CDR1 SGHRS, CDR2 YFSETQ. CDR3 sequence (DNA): TGCGCCAGCAGCTTGGGTGATACTAGCGGGTACTACGAGCAGTACGTC. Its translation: CASSLGDTSGYYEQYV.

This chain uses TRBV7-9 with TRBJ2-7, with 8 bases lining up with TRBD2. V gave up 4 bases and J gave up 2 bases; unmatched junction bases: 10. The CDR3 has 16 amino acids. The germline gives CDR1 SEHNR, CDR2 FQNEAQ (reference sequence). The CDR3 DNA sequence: TGTGCCAGCAGCTCCCCCGCGGGGGGAAGTCCCTACGAGCAGTACTTC. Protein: CASSSPAGGSPYEQYF.

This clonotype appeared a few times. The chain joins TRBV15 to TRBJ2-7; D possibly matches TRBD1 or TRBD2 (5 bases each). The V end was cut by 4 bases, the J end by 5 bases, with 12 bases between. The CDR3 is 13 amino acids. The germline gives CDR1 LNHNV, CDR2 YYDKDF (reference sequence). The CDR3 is CATSTGQSDEQYF. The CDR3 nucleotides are TGTGCCACCAGCACGGGGCAATCGGACGAGCAGTACTTC.

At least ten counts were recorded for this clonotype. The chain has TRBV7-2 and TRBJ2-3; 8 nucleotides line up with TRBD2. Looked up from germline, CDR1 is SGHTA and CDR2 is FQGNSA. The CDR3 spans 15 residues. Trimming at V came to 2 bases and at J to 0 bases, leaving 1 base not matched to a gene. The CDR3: CASSLQRGSTDTQYF. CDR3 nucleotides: TGTGCCAGCAGCTTACAGCGGGGGAGCACAGATACGCAGTATTTT.

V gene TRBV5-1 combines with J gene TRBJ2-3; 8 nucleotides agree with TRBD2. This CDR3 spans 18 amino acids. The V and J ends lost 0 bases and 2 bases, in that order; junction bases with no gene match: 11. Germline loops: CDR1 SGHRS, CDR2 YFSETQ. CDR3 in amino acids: CASSLGGGPTPYTDTQYF. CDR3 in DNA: TGCGCCAGCAGCTTGGGCGGGGGGCCGACACCCTACACAGATACGCAGTATTTT.

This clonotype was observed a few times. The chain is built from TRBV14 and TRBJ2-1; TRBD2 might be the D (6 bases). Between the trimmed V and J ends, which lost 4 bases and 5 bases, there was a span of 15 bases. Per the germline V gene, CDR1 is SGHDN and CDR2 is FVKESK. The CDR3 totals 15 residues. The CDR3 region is CASSPPRRGDNEQFF. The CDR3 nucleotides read TGTGCCAGCAGCCCCCCCCGGCGGGGAGACAATGAGCAGTTCTTC.

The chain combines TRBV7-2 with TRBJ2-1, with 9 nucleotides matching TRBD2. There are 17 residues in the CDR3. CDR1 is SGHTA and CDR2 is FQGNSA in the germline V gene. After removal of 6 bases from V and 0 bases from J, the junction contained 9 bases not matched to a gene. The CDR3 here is CASSRARGGSSYNEQFF. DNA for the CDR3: TGTGCCAGCAGTCGAGCGCGGGGGGGGAGCTCCTACAATGAGCAGTTCTTC.

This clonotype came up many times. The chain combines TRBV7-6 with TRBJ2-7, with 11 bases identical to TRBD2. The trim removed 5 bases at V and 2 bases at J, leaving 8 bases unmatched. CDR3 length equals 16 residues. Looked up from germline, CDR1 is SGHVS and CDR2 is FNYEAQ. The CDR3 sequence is CASSPTTSGNTYEQYF. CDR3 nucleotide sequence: TGTGCCAGCAGCCCGACGACTAGCGGGAATACCTACGAGCAGTACTTC. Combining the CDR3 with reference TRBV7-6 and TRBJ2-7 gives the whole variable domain GAGVSQSPRYKVTKRGQDVALRCDPISGHVSLYWYRQALGQGPEFLTYFNYEAQQDKSGLPNDRFSAERPEGSISTLTIQRTEQRDSAMYRCASSPTTSGNTYEQYFGPGTRLTVT.

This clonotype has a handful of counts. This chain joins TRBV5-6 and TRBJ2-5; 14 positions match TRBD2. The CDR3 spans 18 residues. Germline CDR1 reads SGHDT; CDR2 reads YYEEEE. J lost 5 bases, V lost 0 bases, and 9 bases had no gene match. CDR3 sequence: CASSLGPGLAGESETQYF. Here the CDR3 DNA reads TGTGCCAGCAGCTTGGGACCGGGACTAGCGGGGGAGTCGGAGACCCAGTACTTC.

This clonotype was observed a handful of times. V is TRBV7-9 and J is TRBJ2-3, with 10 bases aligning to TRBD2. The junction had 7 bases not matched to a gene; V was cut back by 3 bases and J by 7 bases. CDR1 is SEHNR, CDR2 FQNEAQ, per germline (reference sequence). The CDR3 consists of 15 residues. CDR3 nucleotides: TGTGCCAGCAGCTTCTCTAGCGGGGGCATGAATACGCAGTATTTT. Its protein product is CASSFSSGGMNTQYF.

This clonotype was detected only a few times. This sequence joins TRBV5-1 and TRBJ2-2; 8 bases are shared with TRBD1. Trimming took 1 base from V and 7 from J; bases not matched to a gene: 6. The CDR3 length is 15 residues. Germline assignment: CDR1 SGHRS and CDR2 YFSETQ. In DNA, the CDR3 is TGCGCCAGCAGCTTGACAGGGGGGCAAGACGGGGAGCTGTTTTTT. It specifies CASSLTGGQDGELFF.

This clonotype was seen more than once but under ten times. CDR3 residues: CASSTGPGYDNEQFF. The CDR3 region has the DNA TGTGCCAGTAGTACTGGACCGGGTTACGACAATGAGCAGTTCTTC. The genes are TRBV19 and TRBJ2-1; D is ambiguous. The germline CDR1 and CDR2 sequences are LNHDA and SQIVND (reference sequence). The CDR3 totals 15 residues. The V end lost 4 bases, the J end lost 5 bases, and 15 bases lay between the germline ends.

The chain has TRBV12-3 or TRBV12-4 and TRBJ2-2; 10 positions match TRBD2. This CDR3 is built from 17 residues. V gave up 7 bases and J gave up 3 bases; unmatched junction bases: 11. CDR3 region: CASMDGSGTSDTGELFF. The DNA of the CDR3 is TGTGCCAGCATGGATGGATCGGGGACTAGCGACACCGGGGAGCTGTTTTTT.

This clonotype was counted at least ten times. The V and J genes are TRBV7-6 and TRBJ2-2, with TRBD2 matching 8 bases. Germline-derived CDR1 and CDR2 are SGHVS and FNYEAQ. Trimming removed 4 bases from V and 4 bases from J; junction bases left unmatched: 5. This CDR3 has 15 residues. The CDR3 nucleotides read TGTGCCAGCAGCTCGCGGGGGGCAGGCACCGGGGAGCTGTTTTTT. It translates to CASSSRGAGTGELFF.

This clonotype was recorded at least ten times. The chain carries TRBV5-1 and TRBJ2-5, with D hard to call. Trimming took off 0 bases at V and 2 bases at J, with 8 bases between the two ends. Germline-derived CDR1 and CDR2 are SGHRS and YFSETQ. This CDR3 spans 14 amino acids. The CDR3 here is CASSLDLPQETQYF. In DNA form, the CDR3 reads TGCGCCAGCAGCTTGGATCTCCCTCAAGAGACCCAGTACTTC.

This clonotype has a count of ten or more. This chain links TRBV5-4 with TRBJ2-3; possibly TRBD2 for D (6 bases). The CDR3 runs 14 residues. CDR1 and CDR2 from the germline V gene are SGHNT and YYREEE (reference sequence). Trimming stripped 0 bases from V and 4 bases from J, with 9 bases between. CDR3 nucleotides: TGTGCCAGCAGCTTGGGTAGCGGCGCAGATACGCAGTATTTT. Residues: CASSLGSGADTQYF.

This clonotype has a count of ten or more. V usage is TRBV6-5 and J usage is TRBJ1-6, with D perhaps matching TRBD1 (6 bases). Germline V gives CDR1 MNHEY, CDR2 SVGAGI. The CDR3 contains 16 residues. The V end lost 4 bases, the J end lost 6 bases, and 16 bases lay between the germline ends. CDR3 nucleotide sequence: TGTGCCAGCAGTTTTTCGACAGGTTACCTTAATTCACCCCTCCACTTT. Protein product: CASSFSTGYLNSPLHF.

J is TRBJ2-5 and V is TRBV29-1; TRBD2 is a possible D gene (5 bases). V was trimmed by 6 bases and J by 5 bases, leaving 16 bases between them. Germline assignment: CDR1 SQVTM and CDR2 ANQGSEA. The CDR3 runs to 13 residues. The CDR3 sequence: CSVGEQPGETQYF. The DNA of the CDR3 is TGCAGCGTCGGGGAACAGCCGGGTGAGACCCAGTACTTC. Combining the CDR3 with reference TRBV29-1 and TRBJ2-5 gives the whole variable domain SAVISQKPSRDICQRGTSLTIQCQVDSQVTMMFWYRQQPGQSLTLIATANQGSEATYESGFVIDKFPISRPNLTFSTLTVSNMSPEDSSIYLCSVGEQPGETQYFGPGTRLLVL.